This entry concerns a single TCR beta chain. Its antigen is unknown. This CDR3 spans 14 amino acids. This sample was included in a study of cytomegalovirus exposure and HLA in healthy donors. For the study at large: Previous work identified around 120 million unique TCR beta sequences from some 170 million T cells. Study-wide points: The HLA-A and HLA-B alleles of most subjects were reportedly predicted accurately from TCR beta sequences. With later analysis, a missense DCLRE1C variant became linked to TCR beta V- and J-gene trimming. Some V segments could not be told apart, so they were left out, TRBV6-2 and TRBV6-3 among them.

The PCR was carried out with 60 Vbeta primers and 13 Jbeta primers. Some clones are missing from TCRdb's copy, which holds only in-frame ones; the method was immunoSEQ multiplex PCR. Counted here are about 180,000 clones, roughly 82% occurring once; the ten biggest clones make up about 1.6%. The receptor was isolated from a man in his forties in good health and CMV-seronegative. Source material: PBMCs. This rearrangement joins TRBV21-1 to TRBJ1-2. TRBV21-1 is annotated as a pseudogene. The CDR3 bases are TGTGCCAGCAAAGGACTGCCACGGGGGTATGGCTACACCTTC. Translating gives CASKGLPRGYGYTF.